The rows below give T cell receptor beta chains drawn from one sample of a study of blood T cell repertoires in COVID-19. TCRdb keeps only in-frame clones here, not all; method: immunoSEQ multiplex PCR. The sample includes about 100,000 clones, 80% to 90% of them seen just once. Sequenced input: peripheral blood. The receptors here all came from a man aged 40-50 years with active or convalescent COVID-19. The CDR3 runs from the conserved cysteine through the conserved F or W. A D gene is named only where the DNA matches it firmly. The listing skips clone size in some rows; elsewhere it reads once, few, many or a size class.

V: TRBV7-2; size: -; D: TRBD1; J: TRBJ1-5; DNA: TGTGCCAGCAGCCCCCCCCCGGGACAGGGAGGAGGTCACGGTCAGCCCCAGCATTTT; CDR3: CASSPPPGQGGGHGQPQHF
V: TRBV6-2/TRBV6-3; size: -; D: TRBD1; J: TRBJ1-1; DNA: TGTGCCAGCAGTTACAATAGGGGGCGCGGGTTTGGGAACACTGAAGCTTTCTTT; CDR3: CASSYNRGRGFGNTEAFF
V: TRBV29-1; size: -; D: TRBD2; J: TRBJ2-7; DNA: TGCAGCACCTCTAGCGGAGCCTACGAGCAGTACTTC; CDR3: CSTSSGAYEQYF
V: TRBV6-4; size: -; D: TRBD1; J: TRBJ2-5; DNA: TGTGCCAGCGACCAGGGACAGGGGTCAGAGACCCAGTACTTC; CDR3: CASDQGQGSETQYF
V: TRBV28; size: -; D: TRBD1; J: TRBJ2-1; DNA: TGTGCCAGCAGTTACAGACAGGGGGGCTACAATGAGCAGTTCTTC; CDR3: CASSYRQGGYNEQFF
V: TRBV30; size: once; D: TRBD2; J: TRBJ2-7; DNA: TGTGCCTGGAGCCCAGGGCTAGCGGGAGACGAGCAGTACTTC; CDR3: CAWSPGLAGDEQYF
V: TRBV18; size: -; D: TRBD1; J: TRBJ1-1; DNA: TGTGCCAGCCGAATCTGGGGGACAGGGAACACTGAAGCTTTCTTT; CDR3: CASRIWGTGNTEAFF
V: TRBV4-2; size: -; D: -; J: TRBJ1-1; DNA: TGTGCCAGCAGCCAAGATATCGCAGCCGAGGCCGAAGCTTTCTTT; CDR3: CASSQDIAAEAEAFF
V: TRBV5-8; size: -; D: -; J: TRBJ1-5; DNA: TGTGCCAGCAGCCCCGGGACGGGGGATCAGCCCCAGCATTTT; CDR3: CASSPGTGDQPQHF
V: TRBV5-1; size: -; D: -; J: TRBJ2-2; DNA: TGCGCCAGCAGCTTTCCGGAGGGCACCGGGGAGCTGTTTTTT; CDR3: CASSFPEGTGELFF
V: TRBV24-1; size: -; D: -; J: TRBJ1-5; DNA: TGTGCCACCAGTGATTTGGAGGGAGGTCAGCCCCAGCATTTT; CDR3: CATSDLEGGQPQHF
V: TRBV7-6; size: -; D: -; J: TRBJ2-7; DNA: TGTGCCAGCAGCTTAGGGGCAGGGGTGGGGAACTACGAGCAGTACTTC; CDR3: CASSLGAGVGNYEQYF
V: TRBV13; size: -; D: -; J: TRBJ1-3; DNA: TGTGCCAGCAGCTTGCTCCAGTACATAAACACCATATATTTT; CDR3: CASSLLQYINTIYF
V: TRBV6-5; size: -; D: TRBD1; J: TRBJ1-1; DNA: TGTGCCAGCAGGCTCCTCCCGACAGGGAGAACCGAAGCTTTCTTT; CDR3: CASRLLPTGRTEAFF
V: TRBV3-1/TRBV3-2; size: -; D: -; J: TRBJ2-7; DNA: TGTGCCAGCAGCCAAGGTTTGGGGGGCTACGAGCAGTACTTC; CDR3: CASSQGLGGYEQYF
V: TRBV7-2; size: -; D: -; J: TRBJ1-1; DNA: TGTGCCAGCAGCTTCTCGAGCAACACTGAAGCTTTCTTT; CDR3: CASSFSSNTEAFF
V: TRBV11-3; size: -; D: TRBD2; J: TRBJ2-1; DNA: TGTGCCAGCAGCTTAGGACTAGCGGGAAGGGGTGAGCAGTTCTTC; CDR3: CASSLGLAGRGEQFF
V: TRBV28; size: once; D: -; J: TRBJ1-2; DNA: TGTGCCAGCTTGGCAGGGGCTAACTATGGCTACACCTTC; CDR3: CASLAGANYGYTF
V: TRBV12-3/TRBV12-4; size: -; D: -; J: TRBJ2-1; DNA: TGTGCCAGCAGTTTAGTCGATGAGCAGTTCTTC; CDR3: CASSLVDEQFF
V: TRBV15; size: -; D: -; J: TRBJ2-7; DNA: TGTGCCACCAGCACCGGGATCGTGAGCTCCTACGAGCAGTACTTC; CDR3: CATSTGIVSSYEQYF
V: TRBV15; size: -; D: TRBD1; J: TRBJ1-4; DNA: TGTGCCACCAGCAGGGGGACAGGGACCGAAAAACTGTTTTTT; CDR3: CATSRGTGTEKLFF